A selection of T cell receptor beta chains follows, all from one sample in a study of response to subunit inactivated influenza vaccine. From the RT-PCR reads, TCRdb called clonotypes with MiXCR, one entry per CDR3 protein. The sample comprises around 190,000 distinct CDR3 sequences, 7.5% to 10% of which are singletons, and roughly 11% rests with the top ten. The sequencing used non-naive T cells sorted from PBMCs, collected on the day of vaccination. These receptors were collected from a man aged 50-59 years who received an inactivated influenza vaccine. Both conserved end residues are part of each CDR3. A D gene is named only where the DNA matches it firmly. Clone size, where shown, is once, few, many, or a class for clones that have expanded.

>-|-|TRBJ2-1|TRBV28
CASSLGGQTYNEQFF
TGTGCCAGCAGTTTAGGTGGTCAGACCTACAATGAGCAGTTCTTC
>-|-|TRBJ2-1|TRBV20-1
CSARDAAGSYNEQFF
TGCAGTGCTAGAGATGCCGCCGGTTCCTACAATGAGCAGTTCTTC
>-|-|TRBJ2-1|TRBV2
CASRRRDSGSSYNEQFF
TGTGCCAGCAGAAGACGGGATAGCGGTAGCTCCTACAATGAGCAGTTCTTC
>TRBD1|-|TRBJ2-5|TRBV2
CASTGGPGGQETQYF
TGTGCCAGCACAGGGGGCCCCGGGGGACAAGAGACCCAGTACTTC
>TRBD2|-|TRBJ2-3|TRBV30
CAVGIGGASTDTQYF
TGTGCAGTCGGGATCGGGGGGGCATCTACAGATACGCAGTATTTT
>-|-|TRBJ1-2|TRBV20-1
CSARPLTPGYGYTF
TGCAGTGCTAGACCTCTTACCCCAGGTTACGGCTACACCTTC
>TRBD2|few|TRBJ2-1|TRBV4-2
CASSQEGPSGGNNEQFF
TGTGCCAGCAGCCAGGAGGGTCCTAGCGGAGGGAACAATGAGCAGTTCTTC
>TRBD1|few|TRBJ1-1|TRBV28
CASAGDRRLTEAFF
TGTGCCAGCGCGGGGGACAGGCGCCTGACTGAAGCTTTCTTT
>TRBD2|few|TRBJ2-3|TRBV28
CASSFPPGGASDTQYF
TGTGCCAGCAGTTTCCCTCCGGGAGGTGCGTCAGATACGCAGTATTTT
>-|-|TRBJ1-3|TRBV7-8
CASSPSTRRTGNTIYF
TGTGCCAGCAGCCCCTCGACAAGACGGACTGGAAACACCATATATTTT
>-|many|TRBJ2-3|TRBV10-3
CAIGGQHTDTQYF
TGTGCCATCGGGGGACAACACACAGATACGCAGTATTTT
>TRBD2|many|TRBJ2-2|TRBV7-2
CASSLVGLAWNTGELFF
TGTGCCAGCAGCTTAGTGGGACTAGCCTGGAACACCGGGGAGCTGTTTTTT
>-|-|TRBJ1-6|TRBV10-2
CASSSQGQGSPLHF
TGCGCCAGCAGCTCACAGGGTCAGGGCTCACCCCTCCACTTT
>TRBD1|many|TRBJ2-6|TRBV7-9
CASSLARDRGRPPNVLTF
TGTGCCAGCAGCTTAGCCAGGGACAGGGGGCGCCCGCCCAACGTCCTGACTTTC
>-|many|TRBJ2-4|TRBV7-8
CASSPTRGIQYF
TGTGCCAGCAGCCCGACTAGGGGCATTCAGTACTTC
>TRBD1|many|TRBJ1-5|TRBV29-1
CSAVGTDGNQPQHF
TGCAGCGCTGTCGGGACAGACGGCAATCAGCCCCAGCATTTT
>-|-|TRBJ2-3|TRBV10-3
CAISGLGDGGDTQYF
TGTGCCATCAGTGGGCTTGGGGACGGAGGTGATACGCAGTATTTT
>-|-|TRBJ2-7|TRBV6-5
CASSYVAAPGVEQYF
TGTGCCAGCAGTTACGTTGCGGCACCCGGGGTCGAGCAGTACTTC
>-|few|TRBJ2-7|TRBV28
CASSLPERKTYEQYF
TGTGCCAGCAGCCTCCCGGAGCGTAAAACCTACGAGCAGTACTTC
>-|-|TRBJ2-1|TRBV11-3
CASSFRGYNEQFF
TGTGCCAGCAGCTTCAGAGGGTACAATGAGCAGTTCTTC
>TRBD1|many|TRBJ1-5|TRBV12-3/TRBV12-4
CASSPPGQDSNQPQHF
TGTGCCAGCAGTCCTCCGGGACAGGATAGCAATCAGCCCCAGCATTTT
>TRBD2|many|TRBJ2-7|TRBV12-3/TRBV12-4
CASGGGLVYEQYF
TGTGCCAGCGGCGGGGGACTAGTCTACGAGCAGTACTTC
>-|-|TRBJ1-1|TRBV7-9
CASSWQGKGTEAFF
TGTGCCAGCAGCTGGCAGGGGAAGGGGACTGAAGCTTTCTTT
>-|many|TRBJ1-5|TRBV12-3/TRBV12-4
CASTTLGNQPQHF
TGTGCCAGCACCACTTTGGGCAATCAGCCCCAGCATTTT
>TRBD2|many|TRBJ2-2|TRBV4-1
CASSQEGTTPNTGELFF
TGCGCCAGCAGCCAAGAGGGGACTACACCAAACACCGGGGAGCTGTTTTTT
>TRBD2|-|TRBJ2-2|TRBV20-1
CSARGLAGPTGELFF
TGCAGTGCTAGGGGACTAGCGGGGCCCACCGGGGAGCTGTTTTTT
>TRBD2|few|TRBJ2-1|TRBV7-2
CASSLDISGGGNEQFF
TGTGCCAGCAGCTTAGACATTAGCGGGGGAGGCAATGAGCAGTTCTTC
>-|-|TRBJ1-1|TRBV9
CASSAPPTTEAFF
TGTGCCAGCAGCGCCCCCCCAACCACTGAAGCTTTCTTT
>TRBD2|few|TRBJ2-5|TRBV2
CASRGLAGGPMKTQYF
TGTGCCAGCAGGGGACTAGCGGGGGGGCCGATGAAGACCCAGTACTTC
>-|many|TRBJ1-3|TRBV3-1
CASSQGTAGNTIYF
TGTGCCAGCAGCCAAGGGACAGCCGGAAACACCATATATTTT
>-|-|TRBJ2-7|TRBV19
CASSYVRSGEQYF
TGTGCCAGTAGTTATGTCAGGTCCGGCGAGCAGTACTTC
>-|-|TRBJ2-3|TRBV6-5
CASSYASAGREQYF
TGTGCCAGCAGTTACGCTAGCGCGGGACGGGAGCAGTATTTT
>-|-|TRBJ1-4|TRBV12-3/TRBV12-4
CVSSLMQGINEKLFF
TGTGTCAGCAGTTTAATGCAGGGAATTAATGAAAAACTGTTTTTT
>-|-|TRBJ1-2|TRBV28
CASSFSQGRGWGGYTF
TGTGCCAGCAGTTTTTCCCAGGGACGAGGTTGGGGCGGCTACACCTTC